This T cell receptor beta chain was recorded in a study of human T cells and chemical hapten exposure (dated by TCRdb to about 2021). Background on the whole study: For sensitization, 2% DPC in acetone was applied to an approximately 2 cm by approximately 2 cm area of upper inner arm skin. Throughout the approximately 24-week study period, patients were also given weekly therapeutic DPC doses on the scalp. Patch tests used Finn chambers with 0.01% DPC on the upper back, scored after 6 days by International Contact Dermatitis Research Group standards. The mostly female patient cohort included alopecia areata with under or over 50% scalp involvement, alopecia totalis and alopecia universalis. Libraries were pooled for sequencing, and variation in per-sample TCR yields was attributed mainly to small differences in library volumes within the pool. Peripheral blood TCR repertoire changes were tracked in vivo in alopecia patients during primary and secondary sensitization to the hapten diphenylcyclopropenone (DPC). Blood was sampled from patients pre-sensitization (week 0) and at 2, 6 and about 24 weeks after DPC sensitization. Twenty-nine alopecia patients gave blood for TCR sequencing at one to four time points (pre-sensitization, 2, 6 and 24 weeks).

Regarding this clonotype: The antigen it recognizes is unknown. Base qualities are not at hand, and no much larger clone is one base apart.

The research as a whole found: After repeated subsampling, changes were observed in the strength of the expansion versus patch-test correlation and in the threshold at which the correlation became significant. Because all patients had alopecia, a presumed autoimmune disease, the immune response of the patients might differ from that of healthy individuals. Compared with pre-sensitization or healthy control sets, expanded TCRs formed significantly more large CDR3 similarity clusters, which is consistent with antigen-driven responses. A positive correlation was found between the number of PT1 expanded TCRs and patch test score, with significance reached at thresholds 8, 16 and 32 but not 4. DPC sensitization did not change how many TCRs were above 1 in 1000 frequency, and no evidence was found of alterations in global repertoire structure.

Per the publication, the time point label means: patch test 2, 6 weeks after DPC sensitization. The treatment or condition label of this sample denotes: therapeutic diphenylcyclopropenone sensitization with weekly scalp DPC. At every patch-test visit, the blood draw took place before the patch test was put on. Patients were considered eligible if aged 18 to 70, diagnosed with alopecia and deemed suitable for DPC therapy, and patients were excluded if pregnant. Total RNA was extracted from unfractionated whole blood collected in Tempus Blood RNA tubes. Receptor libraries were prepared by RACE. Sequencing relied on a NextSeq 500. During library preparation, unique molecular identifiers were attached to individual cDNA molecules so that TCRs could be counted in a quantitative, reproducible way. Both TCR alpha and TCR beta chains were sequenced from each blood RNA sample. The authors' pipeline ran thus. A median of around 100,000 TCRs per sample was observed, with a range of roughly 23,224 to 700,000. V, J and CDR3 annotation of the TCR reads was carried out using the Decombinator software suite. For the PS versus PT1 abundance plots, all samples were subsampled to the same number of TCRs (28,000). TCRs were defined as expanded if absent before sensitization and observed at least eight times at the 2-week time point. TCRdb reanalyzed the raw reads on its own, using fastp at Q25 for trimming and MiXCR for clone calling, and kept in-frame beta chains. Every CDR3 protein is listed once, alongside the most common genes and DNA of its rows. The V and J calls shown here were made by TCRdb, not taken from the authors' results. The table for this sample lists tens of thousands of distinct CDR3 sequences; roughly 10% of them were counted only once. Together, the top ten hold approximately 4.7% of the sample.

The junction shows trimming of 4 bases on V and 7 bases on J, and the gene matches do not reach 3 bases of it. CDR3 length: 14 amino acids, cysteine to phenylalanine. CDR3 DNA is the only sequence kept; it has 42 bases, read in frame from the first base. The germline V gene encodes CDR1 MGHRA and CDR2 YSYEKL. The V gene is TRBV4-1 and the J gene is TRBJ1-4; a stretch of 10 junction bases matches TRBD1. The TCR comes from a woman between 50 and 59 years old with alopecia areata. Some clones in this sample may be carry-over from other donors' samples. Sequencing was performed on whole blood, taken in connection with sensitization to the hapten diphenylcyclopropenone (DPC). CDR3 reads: CASSPGQGIEKLFF. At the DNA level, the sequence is TGCGCCAGCAGCCCGGGACAGGGGATTGAAAAACTGTTTTTT.